This T cell receptor beta chain originates from a study of cytomegalovirus exposure and HLA in healthy donors. Study-wide findings and caveats: Rarity characterized most TCR sequences, yet some public TCRs appeared in many donors. Associated with cytomegalovirus, according to the listing, were 150 to 200 TCR beta chains. Later analysis identified a missense DCLRE1C variant that was linked to TCR beta V- and J-gene trimming.

On this clone: Its target is unknown.

Unrecorded immune exposure was likely among donors, who were nominally healthy when sampled. Per the germline V gene, CDR1 is MNHEY and CDR2 is SVGAGI. Unmatched junction bases numbered 7, after V lost 2 bases and J lost 4 bases. The CDR3 runs 15 residues. Primers included in the PCR were 60 Vbeta and 13 Jbeta primers. Libraries were prepared by immunoSEQ multiplex PCR; TCRdb keeps only in-frame clonotypes and omits some of them. This sample has some 150,000 clones, with 70% to 90% found just once. The V and J genes are TRBV6-5 and TRBJ2-7; 8 positions match TRBD1. This sequence was found in a woman under 30 in good health and CMV-seronegative. The sequencing input was PBMCs. In DNA form, the CDR3 reads TGTGCCAGCAGTTACGGCCCGCGGGACAGGTACGAGCAGTACTTC. It codes for CASSYGPRDRYEQYF.